This entry is about one T cell receptor beta chain. Its antigen is still unknown. These data come from a study of Siglec-9 on CD8 T cells in melanoma. The study, taken as a whole, reports: In melanoma tumors, a Siglec-9-marked effector memory CD8+ subset reportedly appeared to accumulate.

Germline V lookup: CDR1 LNHDA, CDR2 SQIVND (reference sequence). V gave up 3 bases and J gave up 3 bases, with 4 bases separating them. The CDR3 is 12 amino acids. Produced via immunoSEQ multiplex PCR; TCRdb's table is partial and in-frame only. Among around 39,000 clones listed, 80% to 85% were seen once. The TCR comes from a human donor in good health. The rearrangement uses TRBV19 and TRBJ2-3; D is uncertain. Input material: Siglec-9- CD8+ T cells sorted from blood. The CDR3 coding sequence is TGTGCCAGTAGTATTACAACAGATACGCAGTATTTT. Translation gives CASSITTDTQYF.